The text below deals with one T cell receptor beta chain. Original processing methods: Estimated nucleated cell counts came from reference gene primer amplification. Clones were read by immunoSEQ multiplex PCR, and TCRdb kept only the in-frame ones, dropping some. V and J calls and clone size are copied from that table; D and trimming were computed from the DNA. The sample carries more than 90,000 clones, around 80% recorded once. Trimming removed 5 bases from V and 3 bases from J; junction bases left unmatched: 4. Germline V lookup: CDR1 ENHRY, CDR2 SYGVKD. The CDR3 consists of 15 residues. The record originates from a study of blood T cell repertoires in COVID-19. Study background: Collection of acute and convalescent COVID-19 samples took place in the United States, Italy and Spain. PBMCs, B-cell-depleted T cells, or T cells were the source of the cDNA or gDNA that made up the material.

Sequences were obtained from peripheral blood. J is TRBJ2-4 and V is TRBV10-3; 10 bases fit TRBD2. The sequence was obtained from a man aged 55 to 70 with acute or convalescent COVID-19. Here the CDR3 reads CAISLIAGGKNIQYF. CDR3 bases: TGTGCCATCAGTTTAATAGCGGGAGGCAAAAACATTCAGTACTTC.